This T cell receptor beta chain comes out of a study of shared T cell receptors in the human thymus. Clones were read by immunoSEQ multiplex PCR, and TCRdb kept only the in-frame ones, dropping some. Here the sample spans hundreds of thousands of clones, about 89% being singletons. These data were likewise used in another study, on human thymus T cells. That publication notes: The source of the thymus tissue was resections taken during corrective heart surgery. Thymic and blood repertoires appeared to show biased V and J gene usage. Related work showed strongly overlapping thymic repertoires across unrelated individuals.

The sequencing input was thymocytes. The TCR originated in a boy younger than two with a congenital heart defect.

The CDR3 is CATSRVGGATEAFF. The CDR3 DNA reads as TGTGCCACCAGCAGAGTTGGGGGGGCCACTGAAGCTTTCTTT. This chain joins TRBV15 and TRBJ1-1, with D possibly being TRBD1 (6 bases). CDR1 is LNHNV and CDR2 is YYDKDF in the germline V gene (reference sequence). With 1 base removed from V and 4 bases from J, the gap between germline ends came to 10 bases. The CDR3 length is 14 residues.